The 15 T cell receptor beta chains below all came from one sample that was sequenced in a study of T cell repertoires in cytomegalovirus infection. TCRdb re-derived calls from the reads in MiXCR, one entry per CDR3 protein. Found here are 150,000 to 200,000 distinct CDR3 sequences, 13% to 15% of them singletons; the top ten hold roughly a quarter. Source material: PBMCs. These receptors originate from a human donor in good health (CMV status not recorded). Some clones in this sample may be carry-over from other donors' samples.

In this sample, this clonotype turned up many times. The chain is built from TRBV7-2 and TRBJ2-3; 8 bases line up with TRBD2. This CDR3 contains 16 residues. V dropped 1 base and J dropped 1; count of bases not matched to a gene: 4. CDR1 is SGHTA, CDR2 FQGNSA, per germline. Here the CDR3 DNA reads TGTGCCAGCAGCTTAGGCGTCGGGAGGGGCACAGATACGCAGTATTTT. Translation gives CASSLGVGRGTDTQYF.

In this sample, this clonotype turned up many times. In DNA form, the CDR3 reads TGTGCCAGCAGTTCCCCCGCTACTCTCACAGATACGCAGTATTTT. Its protein product is CASSSPATLTDTQYF. J is TRBJ2-3 and V is TRBV27; D is uncertain. Trimming pared 4 bases from V and 2 bases from J, leaving 13 bases between. This CDR3 is 15 amino acids long. Germline values: CDR1 MNHEY, CDR2 SMNVEV (reference sequence).

This clonotype was recorded a few times. The rearrangement joins TRBV6-2 or TRBV6-3 to TRBJ1-5; maybe TRBD1 (6 bases). Germline V gene lookup returns CDR1 MNHEY and CDR2 SVGEGT. The CDR3 length is 12 residues. V was cut by 6 bases and J by 16 bases, with 19 bases left in between. CDR3 nucleotides: TGTGCCAGCAGCTTACGACAGGCTACACCTCATTTT. Translation: CASSLRQATPHF.

Only a few counts were recorded for this clonotype. The chain uses TRBV24-1 and TRBJ1-1, with 7 bases aligning to TRBD1. Germline assignment: CDR1 KGHDR and CDR2 SFDVKD. This CDR3 contains 14 residues. Trimming at V came to 4 bases and at J to 6 bases, leaving 7 bases not matched to a gene. CDR3 region: CATSDPKQGAEAFF. The DNA of the CDR3 is TGTGCCACCAGTGACCCCAAGCAGGGGGCTGAAGCTTTCTTT.

The chain has TRBV19 and TRBJ2-7; TRBD1 might be the D (6 bases). Between the trimmed V and J ends, which lost 5 bases and 3 bases, there was a span of 11 bases. The CDR3 contains 13 residues. Germline lookup yields CDR1 LNHDA and CDR2 SQIVND (reference sequence). CDR3 nucleotides: TGTGCCAGTAGTTGGGACACATACTACGAGCAGTACTTC. Protein: CASSWDTYYEQYF.

This sequence joins TRBV2 and TRBJ2-7; D uncertain. Between the trimmed V and J ends, which lost 6 bases and 7 bases, there was a span of 13 bases. Germline CDR1 and CDR2: SNHLY and FYNNEI. The CDR3 covers 12 residues. The CDR3 protein is CASSPIFEEQYF. In DNA, the CDR3 is TGTGCCAGCAGCCCGATTTTCGAGGAGCAGTACTTC.

This chain joins TRBV7-3 and TRBJ2-7; tentative D call: TRBD2 (5 bases). There are 13 residues in the CDR3. Germline V gene data show CDR1 as SGHTA and CDR2 as FQGTGA. Trimming removed 0 bases at V and 6 bases at J, with 9 bases between. CDR3 sequence reads: CASSLTYGSEQYF. For the CDR3, the DNA is TGTGCCAGCAGCTTAACATATGGGAGCGAGCAGTACTTC. Complete variable domain (other parts from reference TRBV7-3 and TRBJ2-7): GAGVSQTPSNKVTEKGKYVELRCDPISGHTALYWYRQSLGQGPEFLIYFQGTGAADDSGLPNDRFFAVRPEGSVSTLKIQRTERGDSAVYLCASSLTYGSEQYFGPGTRLTVT.

This clonotype occurred a few times. V is TRBV20-1 and J is TRBJ1-2, with D maybe TRBD1 (6 bases). This CDR3 is built from 15 residues. Trimming shortened V by 5 bases and J by 11 bases, and 27 bases separated the two germline ends. Germline values: CDR1 DFQATT, CDR2 SNEGSKA (reference sequence). The CDR3 region has the DNA TGCAGTGCTCCGTCCCCGGGGGGCCCGACGTTGGGATACACCTTC. Translated: CSAPSPGGPTLGYTF.

There are many counts of this clonotype. This chain joins TRBV12-3 or TRBV12-4 and TRBJ2-1; D not certain. CDR3 length: 14 amino acids. Between the trimmed V and J ends, which lost 3 bases and 5 bases, there was a span of 11 bases. CDR3 sequence reads: CASSFSDRHNEQFF. In DNA, the CDR3 is TGTGCCAGCAGTTTTTCGGACCGACACAATGAGCAGTTCTTC.

This clonotype was picked up many times. V usage is TRBV12-3 or TRBV12-4 and J usage is TRBJ1-1, with a possible D match to TRBD1 (5 bases). V dropped 8 bases and J dropped 1 base, with 17 bases sitting between them. This CDR3 spans 15 amino acids. The CDR3 sequence: CASRTRVQGNTEAFF. CDR3 DNA: TGTGCCAGCCGAACCCGGGTTCAGGGGAACACTGAAGCTTTCTTT.

The genes are TRBV20-1 and TRBJ2-1; TRBD2 matches at 9 bases. Per the germline V gene, CDR1 is DFQATT and CDR2 is SNEGSKA (reference sequence). J was trimmed by 1 base and V by 1 base; bases with no gene match: 8. CDR3 length: 17 residues. CDR3 region: CSARVLAGEGSYNEQFF. The CDR3 nucleotides are TGCAGTGCTAGAGTTTTAGCGGGAGAGGGGTCCTACAATGAGCAGTTCTTC.

The table lists this clonotype with many counts. J is TRBJ2-7 and V is TRBV7-2, with 10 bases matching TRBD2. Germline lookup yields CDR1 SGHTA and CDR2 FQGNSA. Trimming cost V 4 bases and J 6 bases; bases outside gene matches: 9. CDR3 length: 15 amino acids. The chain's CDR3 is CASSSSAGLAIEQYF. In nucleotides, the CDR3 is TGTGCCAGCAGCTCTTCTGCGGGACTAGCGATCGAGCAGTACTTC.

This clonotype has a handful of counts. The chain links TRBV5-1 to TRBJ2-3; D unclear. Germline lookup yields CDR1 SGHRS and CDR2 YFSETQ. The CDR3 is 14 amino acids. V was shortened by 2 bases and J by 2 bases, with 9 bases between the two germline ends. The CDR3 DNA sequence: TGCGCCAGCAGCTTAGAGAGGATCACAGATACGCAGTATTTT. It is translated as CASSLERITDTQYF.

This clonotype was seen only once. The chain employs TRBV6-5 and TRBJ1-1, with 8 bases fitting TRBD1. The length of the CDR3 is 12 residues. After removal of 8 bases from V and 5 bases from J, the junction contained 4 bases not matched to a gene. Germline V gives CDR1 MNHEY, CDR2 SVGAGI. CDR3 in amino acids: CASRQGITEAFF. The CDR3 region has the DNA TGTGCCAGCCGACAGGGGATTACTGAAGCTTTCTTT.

This chain connects TRBV5-1 to TRBJ2-4; the D is unclear. V shed 0 bases and J shed 1 base, with 8 bases lying between them. Germline V gene sequence: CDR1 SGHRS, CDR2 YFSETQ. The CDR3 loop spans 15 amino acids. CDR3: CASSLASSAKNIQYF. DNA for the CDR3: TGCGCCAGCAGCTTGGCCTCAAGTGCCAAAAACATTCAGTACTTC.